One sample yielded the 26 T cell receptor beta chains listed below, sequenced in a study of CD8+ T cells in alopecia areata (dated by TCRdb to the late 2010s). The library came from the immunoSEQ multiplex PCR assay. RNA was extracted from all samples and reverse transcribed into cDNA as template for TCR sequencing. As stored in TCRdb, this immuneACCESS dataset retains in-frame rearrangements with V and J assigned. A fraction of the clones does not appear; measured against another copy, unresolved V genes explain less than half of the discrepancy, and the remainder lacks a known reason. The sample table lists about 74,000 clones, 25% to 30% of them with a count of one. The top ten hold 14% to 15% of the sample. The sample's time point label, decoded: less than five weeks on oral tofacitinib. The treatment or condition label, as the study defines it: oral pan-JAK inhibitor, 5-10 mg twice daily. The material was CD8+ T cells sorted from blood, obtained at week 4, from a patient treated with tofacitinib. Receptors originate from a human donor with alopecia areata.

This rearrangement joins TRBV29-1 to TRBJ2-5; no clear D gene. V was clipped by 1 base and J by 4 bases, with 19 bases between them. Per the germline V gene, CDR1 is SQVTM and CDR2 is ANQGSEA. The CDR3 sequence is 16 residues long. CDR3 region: CSVEGRVASKRETQYF. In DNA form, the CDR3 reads TGCAGCGTTGAAGGAAGGGTAGCATCGAAGCGAGAGACCCAGTACTTC.

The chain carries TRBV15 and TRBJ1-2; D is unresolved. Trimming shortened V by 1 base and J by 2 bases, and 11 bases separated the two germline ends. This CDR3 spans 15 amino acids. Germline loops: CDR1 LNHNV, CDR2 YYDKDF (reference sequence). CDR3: CATSRGVATNYGYTF. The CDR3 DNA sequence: TGTGCCACCAGCAGAGGTGTAGCAACAAACTATGGCTACACCTTC.

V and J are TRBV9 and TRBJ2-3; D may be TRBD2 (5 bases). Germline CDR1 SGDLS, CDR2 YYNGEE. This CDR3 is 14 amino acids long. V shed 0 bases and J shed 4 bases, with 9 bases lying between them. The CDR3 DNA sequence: TGTGCCAGCAGCGTAGGAGGGAGTGCAGATACGCAGTATTTT. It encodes CASSVGGSADTQYF.

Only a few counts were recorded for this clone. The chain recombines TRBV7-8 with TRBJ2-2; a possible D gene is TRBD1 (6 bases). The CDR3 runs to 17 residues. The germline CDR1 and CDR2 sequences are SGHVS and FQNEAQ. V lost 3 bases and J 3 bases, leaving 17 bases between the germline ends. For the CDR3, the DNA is TGTGCCAGCAGCTTGGGGACATTCGACTTCCACACCGGGGAGCTGTTTTTT. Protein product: CASSLGTFDFHTGELFF.

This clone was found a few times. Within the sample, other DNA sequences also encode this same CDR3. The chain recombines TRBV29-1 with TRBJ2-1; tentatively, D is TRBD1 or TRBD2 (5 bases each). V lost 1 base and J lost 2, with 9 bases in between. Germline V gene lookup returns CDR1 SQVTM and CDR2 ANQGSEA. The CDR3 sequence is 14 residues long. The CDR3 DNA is TGCAGCGTTGAAGGGCAGGGAGCCTACAATGAGCAGTTCTTC. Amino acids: CSVEGQGAYNEQFF.

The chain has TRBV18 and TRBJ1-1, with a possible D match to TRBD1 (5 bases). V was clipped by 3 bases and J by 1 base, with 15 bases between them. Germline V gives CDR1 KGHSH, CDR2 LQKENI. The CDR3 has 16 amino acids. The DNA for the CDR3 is TGTGCCAGCTCACCGGGACGGACTGGTGAGAACACTGAAGCTTTCTTT. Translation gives CASSPGRTGENTEAFF.

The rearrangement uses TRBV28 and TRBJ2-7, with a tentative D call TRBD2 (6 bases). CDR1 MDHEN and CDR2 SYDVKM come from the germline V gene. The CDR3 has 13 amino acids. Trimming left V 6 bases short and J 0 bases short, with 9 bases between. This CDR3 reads CASREGPSYEQYF. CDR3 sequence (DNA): TGTGCCAGCAGGGAGGGTCCCTCCTACGAGCAGTACTTC.

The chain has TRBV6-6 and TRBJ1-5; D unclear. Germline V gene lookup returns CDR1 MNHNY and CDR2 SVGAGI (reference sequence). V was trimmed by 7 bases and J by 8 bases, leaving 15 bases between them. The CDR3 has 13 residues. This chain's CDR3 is CASTIGPLKPQHF. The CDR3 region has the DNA TGTGCCAGCACCATAGGGCCTTTAAAGCCCCAGCATTTT.

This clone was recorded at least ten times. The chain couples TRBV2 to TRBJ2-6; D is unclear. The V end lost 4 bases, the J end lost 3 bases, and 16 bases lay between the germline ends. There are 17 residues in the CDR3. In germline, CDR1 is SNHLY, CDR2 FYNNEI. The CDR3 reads CASSGRIGIGGANVLTF. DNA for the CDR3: TGTGCCAGCAGTGGAAGAATAGGGATCGGTGGGGCCAACGTCCTGACTTTC.

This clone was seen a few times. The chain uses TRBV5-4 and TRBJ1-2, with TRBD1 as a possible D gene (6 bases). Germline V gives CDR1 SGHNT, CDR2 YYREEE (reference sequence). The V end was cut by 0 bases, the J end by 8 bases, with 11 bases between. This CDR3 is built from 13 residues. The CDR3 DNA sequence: TGTGCCAGCAGCTTGGCAGGGGCGGACGGCTACACCTTC. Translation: CASSLAGADGYTF.

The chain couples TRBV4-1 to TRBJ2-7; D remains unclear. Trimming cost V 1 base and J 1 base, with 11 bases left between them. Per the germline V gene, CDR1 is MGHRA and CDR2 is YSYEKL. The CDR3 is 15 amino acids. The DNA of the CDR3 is TGCGCCAGCAGCCAAGTCCTGGTGGGGTCCTACGAGCAGTACTTC. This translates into CASSQVLVGSYEQYF.

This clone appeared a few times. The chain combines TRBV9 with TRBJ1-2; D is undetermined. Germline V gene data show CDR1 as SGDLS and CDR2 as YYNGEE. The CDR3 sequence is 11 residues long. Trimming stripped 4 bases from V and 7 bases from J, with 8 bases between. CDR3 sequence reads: CASSTRGGYTF. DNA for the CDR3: TGTGCCAGCAGCACGCGTGGTGGCTACACCTTC.

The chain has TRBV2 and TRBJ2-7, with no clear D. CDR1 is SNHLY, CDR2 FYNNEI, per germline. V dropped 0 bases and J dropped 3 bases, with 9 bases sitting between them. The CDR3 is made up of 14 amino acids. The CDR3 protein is CASSEASQYYEQYF. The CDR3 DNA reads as TGTGCCAGCAGTGAAGCGTCACAGTACTACGAGCAGTACTTC.

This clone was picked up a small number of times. CDR3 nucleotides: TGTGCCACCAGCCGGCCGTGGGCTGAGCAGTACTTC. This translates into CATSRPWAEQYF. The rearrangement uses TRBV15 and TRBJ2-7, with unresolved D. Trimming took off 5 bases at V and 7 bases at J, with 12 bases between the two ends. Germline loops: CDR1 LNHNV, CDR2 YYDKDF (reference sequence). CDR3 length: 12 amino acids.

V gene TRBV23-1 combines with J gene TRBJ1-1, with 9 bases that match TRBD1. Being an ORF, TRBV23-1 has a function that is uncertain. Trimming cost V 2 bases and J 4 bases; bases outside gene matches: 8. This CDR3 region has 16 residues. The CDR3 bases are TGCGCCAGCAGTCAACGACAGGGGGAAATCCGCACTGAAGCTTTCTTT. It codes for CASSQRQGEIRTEAFF.

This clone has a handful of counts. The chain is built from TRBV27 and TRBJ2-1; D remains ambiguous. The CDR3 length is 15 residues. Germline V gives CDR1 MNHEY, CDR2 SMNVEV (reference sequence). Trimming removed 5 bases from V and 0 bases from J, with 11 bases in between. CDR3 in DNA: TGTGCCAGCAGTCGAAATCCAAGCTCCTACAATGAGCAGTTCTTC. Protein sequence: CASSRNPSSYNEQFF.

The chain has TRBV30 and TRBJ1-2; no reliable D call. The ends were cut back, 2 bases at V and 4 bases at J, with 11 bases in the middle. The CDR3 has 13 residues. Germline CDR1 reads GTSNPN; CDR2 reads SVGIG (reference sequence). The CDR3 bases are TGTGCCTGGAGTCGAGCAGATATCTATGGCTACACCTTC. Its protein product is CAWSRADIYGYTF. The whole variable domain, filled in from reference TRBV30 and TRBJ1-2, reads SQTIHQWPATLVQPVGSPLSLECTVEGTSNPNLYWYRQAAGRGLQLLFYSVGIGQISSEVPQNLSASRPQDRQFILSSKKLLLSDSGFYLCAWSRADIYGYTFGSGTRLTVV.

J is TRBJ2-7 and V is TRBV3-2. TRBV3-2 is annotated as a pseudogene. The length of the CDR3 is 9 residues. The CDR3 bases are TGTGCCAGCAGCCAAGATCGATACTTC. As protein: CASSQDRYF.

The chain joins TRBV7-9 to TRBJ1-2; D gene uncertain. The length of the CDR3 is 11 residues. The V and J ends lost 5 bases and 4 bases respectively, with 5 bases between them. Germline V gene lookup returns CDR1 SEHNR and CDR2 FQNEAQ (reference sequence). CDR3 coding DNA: TGTGCCAGCAGCGCGCTCTATGGCTACACCTTC. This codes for CASSALYGYTF.

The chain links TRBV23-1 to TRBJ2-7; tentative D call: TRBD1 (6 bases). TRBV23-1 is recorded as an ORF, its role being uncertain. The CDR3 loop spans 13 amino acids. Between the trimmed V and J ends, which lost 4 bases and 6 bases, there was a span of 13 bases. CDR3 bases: TGCGCCAGCAGTCGGGGGCTTCGGGGCGAGCAGTACTTC. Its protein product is CASSRGLRGEQYF.

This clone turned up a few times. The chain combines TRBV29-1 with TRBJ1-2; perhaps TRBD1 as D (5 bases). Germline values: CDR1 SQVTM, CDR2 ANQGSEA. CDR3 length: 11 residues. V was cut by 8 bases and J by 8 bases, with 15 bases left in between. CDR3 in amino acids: CSYPLEGGYTF. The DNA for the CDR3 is TGCAGCTATCCTCTTGAGGGGGGCTACACCTTC.

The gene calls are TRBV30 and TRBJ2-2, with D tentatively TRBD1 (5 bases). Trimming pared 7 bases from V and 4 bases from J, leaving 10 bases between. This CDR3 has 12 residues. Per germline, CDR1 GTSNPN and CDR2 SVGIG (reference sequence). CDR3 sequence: CASRTGTGELFF. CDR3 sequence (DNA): TGTGCCTCAAGAACAGGCACCGGGGAGCTGTTTTTT.

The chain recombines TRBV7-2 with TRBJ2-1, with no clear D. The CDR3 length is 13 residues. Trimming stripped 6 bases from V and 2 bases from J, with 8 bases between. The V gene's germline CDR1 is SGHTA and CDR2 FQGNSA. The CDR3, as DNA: TGTGCCAGCAGATCTGGCCCCTACAATGAGCAGTTCTTC. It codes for CASRSGPYNEQFF.

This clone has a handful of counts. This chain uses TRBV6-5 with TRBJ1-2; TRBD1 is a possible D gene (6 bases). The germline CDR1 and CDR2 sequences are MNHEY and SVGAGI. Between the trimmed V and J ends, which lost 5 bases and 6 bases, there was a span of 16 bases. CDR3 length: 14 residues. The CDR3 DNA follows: TGTGCCAGCAGTCCCAATCAGGGGAGGGATGGCTACACCTTC. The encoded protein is CASSPNQGRDGYTF.

CDR3 nucleotide sequence: TGTGCCAGCAGCTTAGGGCCGGGGGAGACCCAGTACTTC. Protein sequence: CASSLGPGETQYF. The chain uses TRBV13 and TRBJ2-5; possible D gene TRBD2, 5 bases. Trimming removed 0 bases at V and 5 bases at J, with 7 bases between. Per the germline V gene, CDR1 is PRHDT and CDR2 is FYEKMQ (reference sequence). This CDR3 has 13 amino acids.

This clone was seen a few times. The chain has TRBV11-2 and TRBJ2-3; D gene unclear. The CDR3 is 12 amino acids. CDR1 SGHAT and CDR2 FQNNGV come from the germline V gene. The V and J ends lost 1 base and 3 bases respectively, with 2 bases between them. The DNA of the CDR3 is TGTGCCAGCAGCTTAGGGACAGATACGCAGTATTTT. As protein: CASSLGTDTQYF.